The clone carrying this T cell receptor (beta chain) has a single count. Its cognate antigen is unknown. Cells designated naive CD8 were CD45RO-negative and were positively selected for CCR7, with terminally differentiated effector memory CD45RA+ cells excluded. The data belong to a study of shared clonotypes between healthy human individuals. Study-wide points: Measured sharing among donors was expected to vary with sequencing depth.

The assay was immunoSEQ multiplex PCR, and TCRdb's table has in-frame clones only and misses some. The sample has about 1,800,000 clones, about 95% seen once; the top ten hold 0.9% to 1.5%. The CDR3 runs to 17 residues. The V end lost 1 base, the J end lost 3 bases, and 16 bases lay between the germline ends. The germline CDR1 and CDR2 sequences are MGHRA and YSYEKL. Sequencing input: naive CD8+ T cells sorted from blood. The TCR originated in a man aged 18 to 30 in good health. The gene calls are TRBV4-1 and TRBJ1-3, with D hard to call. The CDR3 reads CASSQGGSGGLGNTIYF. The DNA for the CDR3 is TGCGCCAGCAGCCAAGGAGGATCGGGAGGTCTTGGAAACACCATATATTTT.